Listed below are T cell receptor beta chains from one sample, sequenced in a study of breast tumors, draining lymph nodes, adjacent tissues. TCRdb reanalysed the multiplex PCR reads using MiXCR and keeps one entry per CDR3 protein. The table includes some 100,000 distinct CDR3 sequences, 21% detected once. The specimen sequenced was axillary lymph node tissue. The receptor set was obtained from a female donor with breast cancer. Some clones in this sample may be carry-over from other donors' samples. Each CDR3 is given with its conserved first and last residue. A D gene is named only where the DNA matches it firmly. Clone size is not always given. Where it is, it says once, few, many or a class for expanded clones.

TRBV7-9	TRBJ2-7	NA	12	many	TGTGCCAGCAGCTTCATAGGGTACGAGCAGTACTTC	CASSFIGYEQYF
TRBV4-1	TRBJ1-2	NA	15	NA	TGCGCCAGCAGCCAAGGCAAGGGAGTGGTAAATGGCTACACCTTC	CASSQGKGVVNGYTF
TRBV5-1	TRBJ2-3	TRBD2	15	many	TGCGCCAGCAGCTTAGCGGGAGACCGCACAGATACGCAGTATTTT	CASSLAGDRTDTQYF
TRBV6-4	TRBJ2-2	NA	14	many	TGTGCCAGCAGTGTACAGGCGAACACCGGGGAGCTGTTTTTT	CASSVQANTGELFF
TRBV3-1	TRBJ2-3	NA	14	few	TGTGCCAGCAGCCAAGATACGTTTTCAGATACGCAGTATTTT	CASSQDTFSDTQYF
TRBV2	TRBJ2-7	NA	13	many	TGTGCCAGCGGCCAGAATGCAGCAAACGAGCAGTACTTC	CASGQNAANEQYF
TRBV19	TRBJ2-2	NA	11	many	TGTGCCAGCGGGGACACCGGGGAGCTGTTTTTT	CASGDTGELFF
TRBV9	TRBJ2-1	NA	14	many	TGTGCCAGCAGCCCCGGCAGGGGTTCCAATGAGCAGTTCTTC	CASSPGRGSNEQFF
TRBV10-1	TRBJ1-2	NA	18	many	TGCGCCAGCCCCGGGACTAGGGGAGGGTTTAGGGTTTTCTATGGCTACACCTTC	CASPGTRGGFRVFYGYTF
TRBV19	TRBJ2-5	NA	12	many	TGTGCCAGTAGTAGGGGGGCGGAGACCCAGTACTTC	CASSRGAETQYF
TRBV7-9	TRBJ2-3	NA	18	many	TGTGCCAGCAGCTTAGAGTCCGTCGGGCTAGGGGGGCCAGATACGCAGTATTTT	CASSLESVGLGGPDTQYF
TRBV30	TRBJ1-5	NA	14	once	TGTGCCTGGAGTGTCGGGCGGAGTAGTCAGCCCCAGCATTTT	CAWSVGRSSQPQHF
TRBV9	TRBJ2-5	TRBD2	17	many	TGTGCCAGCAGCGTAGATCGAGGGACGGGGGGCCAAGAGACCCAGTACTTC	CASSVDRGTGGQETQYF
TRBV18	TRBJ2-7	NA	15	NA	TGTGCCAGCTCACCACGGACCGACGCTGGGGTTTGGCAGTACTTC	CASSPRTDAGVWQYF
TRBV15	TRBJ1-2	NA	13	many	TGTGCCACCAGCAGCCACAGGGATTCTGGCTACACCTTC	CATSSHRDSGYTF
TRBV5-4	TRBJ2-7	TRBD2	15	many	TGTGCCAGCAGCTTGGGTCTAGCGGGAGTTCGCGAGCAGTACTTC	CASSLGLAGVREQYF
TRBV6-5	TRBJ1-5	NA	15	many	TGTGCCAGCCGATCGGGTTCGTGGAGCAATCAGCCCCAGCATTTT	CASRSGSWSNQPQHF